Following are 30 T cell receptor beta chains from one sample sequenced in a study of OX40 agonist ivuxolimab in advanced cancers. Assay used: immunoSEQ multiplex PCR; TCRdb lists only in-frame clones, some missing. Of 68,000 or so clones in the sample, roughly 90% were seen once. Sample: CD4+ or CD8+ T cells sorted from blood, taken in a trial of the OX40 agonist ivuxolimab. These receptors all come from an adult with an advanced solid tumor such as melanoma, head and neck, liver or kidney cancer.

This clone was detected once. The chain uses TRBV5-1 and TRBJ2-5; possibly TRBD1 or TRBD2 for D (5 bases each). Trimming stripped 0 bases from V and 0 bases from J, with 21 bases between. CDR1 and CDR2 from the germline V gene are SGHRS and YFSETQ. The CDR3 sequence is 19 residues long. CDR3 coding DNA: TGCGCCAGCAGCTTGGACTTTTCTGGGGCGCCCGGGGACCAAGAGACCCAGTACTTC. Translation: CASSLDFSGAPGDQETQYF.

The chain links TRBV19 to TRBJ2-6; D is possibly TRBD1 (5 bases). Germline loops: CDR1 LNHDA, CDR2 SQIVND (reference sequence). The CDR3 is made up of 15 amino acids. The V end was cut by 7 bases, the J end by 2 bases, with 12 bases between. Here the CDR3 DNA reads TGTGCCAGTACTGGTTTAGGGGCTGGGGCCAACGTCCTGACTTTC. This codes for CASTGLGAGANVLTF.

The chain joins TRBV11-2 to TRBJ2-7; 8 bases line up with TRBD2. Germline lookup yields CDR1 SGHAT and CDR2 FQNNGV. This CDR3 has 12 amino acids. V gave up 3 bases and J gave up 7 bases; unmatched junction bases: 2. CDR3 residues: CASSLRGDEQYF. CDR3 in DNA: TGTGCCAGCAGCTTGCGGGGGGATGAGCAGTACTTC.

J is TRBJ2-7 and V is TRBV19, with 8 bases lining up with TRBD1. This CDR3 comprises 14 residues. With V trimmed by 5 bases and J by 5 bases, 8 bases remained unmatched. The germline V gene has CDR1 LNHDA and CDR2 SQIVND (reference sequence). CDR3 DNA: TGTGCCAGTAGTCGCAGGACAGGGCTCGACGAGCAGTACTTC. Residues: CASSRRTGLDEQYF.

The chain is built from TRBV5-1 and TRBJ2-5; D tentatively fits TRBD1 or TRBD2 (5 bases each). In germline, CDR1 is SGHRS, CDR2 YFSETQ. The CDR3 has 18 residues. V lost 4 bases and J 2 bases, leaving 24 bases between the germline ends. Written as DNA, the CDR3 is TGCGCCAGCAGCAACTTGGGGGTCCGGACAAGACAACAAGAGACCCAGTACTTC. It yields the protein CASSNLGVRTRQQETQYF.

This chain joins TRBV2 and TRBJ1-4; TRBD1 is a possible D gene (6 bases). This CDR3 spans 15 amino acids. Per germline, CDR1 SNHLY and CDR2 FYNNEI. The ends were cut back, 4 bases at V and 0 bases at J, with 9 bases in the middle. The CDR3 DNA sequence: TGTGCCAGCAGTGTAACAGGGTCAACTAATGAAAAACTGTTTTTT. Its protein is CASSVTGSTNEKLFF.

The chain's CDR3 is CASSLELSSYNEQFF. CDR3 coding DNA: TGTGCCAGCAGCTTAGAACTGAGCTCCTACAATGAGCAGTTCTTC. The rearrangement links TRBV11-2 to TRBJ2-1; D is unresolved. Germline V CDR1 and CDR2: SGHAT, FQNNGV. The CDR3 length is 15 residues. Trimming removed 0 bases from V and 0 bases from J, with 6 bases in between.

J is TRBJ2-4 and V is TRBV7-2, with 10 nucleotides matching TRBD2. Germline loops: CDR1 SGHTA, CDR2 FQGNSA. The CDR3 extends over 17 amino acids. V shed 1 base, J shed 0 bases, and the junction held 3 bases outside the gene matches. CDR3 sequence reads: CASSLGSGRGAKNIQYF. Here the CDR3 DNA reads TGTGCCAGCAGCTTAGGGAGCGGGAGGGGAGCCAAAAACATTCAGTACTTC. The whole variable domain, remainder taken from reference TRBV7-2 and TRBJ2-4, is GAGVSQSPSNKVTEKGKDVELRCDPISGHTALYWYRQSLGQGLEFLIYFQGNSAPDKSGLPSDRFSAERTGGSVSTLTIQRTQQEDSAVYLCASSLGSGRGAKNIQYFGAGTRLSVL.

V gene TRBV9 combines with J gene TRBJ2-7; D may be TRBD1 or TRBD2 (5 bases each). Per the germline V gene, CDR1 is SGDLS and CDR2 is YYNGEE. This CDR3 region has 15 residues. V lost 4 bases and J 0 bases, leaving 14 bases between the germline ends. The CDR3 region is CASSPSAGSSYEQYF. In nucleotides, the CDR3 is TGTGCCAGCAGCCCCTCGGCAGGGAGCTCCTACGAGCAGTACTTC.

The rearrangement uses TRBV20-1 and TRBJ2-7, with D uncertain. V shed 2 bases and J shed 5 bases, with 7 bases lying between them. Germline V lookup: CDR1 DFQATT, CDR2 SNEGSKA (reference sequence). This CDR3 is 11 amino acids long. CDR3 loop: CSARNTHEQYF. In DNA form, the CDR3 reads TGCAGTGCTAGAAATACCCACGAGCAGTACTTC.

The count of this clone is one. CDR3 nucleotide sequence: TGTGCCAGTAGTAGGACTAGCGGGGGCCGCACAGATACGCAGTATTTT. Translated, it gives CASSRTSGGRTDTQYF. The chain has TRBV19 and TRBJ2-3; 13 bases are shared with TRBD2. The CDR3 length is 16 residues. Germline loops: CDR1 LNHDA, CDR2 SQIVND (reference sequence). Trimming cost V 4 bases and J 1 base; bases outside gene matches: 2.

The chain links TRBV7-8 to TRBJ2-2; TRBD2 might be the D (5 bases). The V end lost 6 bases, the J end lost 7 bases, and 21 bases lay between the germline ends. CDR3 length: 16 residues. Germline CDR1 SGHVS, CDR2 FQNEAQ. CDR3 coding DNA: TGTGCCAGCAGGATGAGGCGGGCGACACACGGCGGGGAGCTGTTTTTT. Translation: CASRMRRATHGGELFF.

Only one count was recorded for this clone. CDR3 residues: CASSLGGGSNSPLHF. The CDR3 nucleotides read TGTGCCAGCAGCTTAGGGGGGGGATCTAATTCACCCCTCCACTTT. The chain recombines TRBV7-2 with TRBJ1-6; the D gene is possibly TRBD1 (5 bases). Germline values: CDR1 SGHTA, CDR2 FQGNSA. This CDR3 contains 15 residues. The germline V and J ends were trimmed by 1 base and 6 bases, with 10 bases remaining between them.

V and J are TRBV19 and TRBJ1-1, with D maybe TRBD1 (5 bases). The CDR3 runs 13 residues. Trimming removed 5 bases from V and 1 base from J, with 8 bases in between. The germline V gene has CDR1 LNHDA and CDR2 SQIVND (reference sequence). This CDR3 reads CASSGHQNTEAFF. In DNA, the CDR3 is TGTGCCAGTAGTGGACACCAGAACACTGAAGCTTTCTTT.

This sequence joins TRBV2 and TRBJ2-5; D tentatively reads TRBD1 or TRBD2 (6 bases each). CDR3 length equals 12 residues. Germline assignment: CDR1 SNHLY and CDR2 FYNNEI. V lost 8 bases, J lost 5 bases, and 12 bases lay in between. The CDR3 DNA reads as TGTGCCAGCCTTATGGGGGGCGAGACCCAGTACTTC. Translating gives CASLMGGETQYF. The whole variable domain, filled in from reference TRBV2 and TRBJ2-5, reads EPEVTQTPSHQVTQMGQEVILRCVPISNHLYFYWYRQILGQKVEFLVSFYNNEISEKSEIFDDQFSVERPDGSNFTLKIRSTKLEDSAMYFCASLMGGETQYFGPGTRLLVL.

CDR3 sequence (DNA): TGTGCCAGCTCACCTACAGGGGCGGATGGCTACACCTTC. Translated, it gives CASSPTGADGYTF. The V gene is TRBV18, the J gene TRBJ1-2; TRBD1 agrees at 7 bases. Germline V gives CDR1 KGHSH, CDR2 LQKENI. V shed 3 bases and J 6 bases; nucleotides not matched to a gene: 4. There are 13 residues in the CDR3.

The rearrangement joins TRBV29-1 to TRBJ2-4; perhaps TRBD1 as D (6 bases). CDR3 length: 14 residues. The germline V gene has CDR1 SQVTM and CDR2 ANQGSEA. V was trimmed by 4 bases and J by 3 bases, leaving 13 bases between them. The CDR3 nucleotides read TGCAGCGTTGTCTCCACAGGGCTCAAAAACATTCAGTACTTC. It is translated as CSVVSTGLKNIQYF.

The rearrangement uses TRBV7-2 and TRBJ1-1, with 8 bases lining up with TRBD1. The CDR3 contains 17 residues. Germline V gives CDR1 SGHTA, CDR2 FQGNSA. Trimming cost V 5 bases and J 7 bases; bases outside gene matches: 18. CDR3 bases: TGTGCCAGCAGCCGGAAGGCGACAGGGGCCCCCGGGGGTGAAGCTTTCTTT. It is translated as CASSRKATGAPGGEAFF.

As concerns this clone: The same CDR3 also results from other DNA sequences found in this sample. The chain couples TRBV19 to TRBJ1-5; no clear D. V shed 3 bases and J shed 1 base, with 10 bases lying between them. Germline assignment: CDR1 LNHDA and CDR2 SQIVND (reference sequence). The CDR3 spans 15 residues. CDR3 amino acids: CASSIGDGSNQPQHF. The CDR3 bases are TGTGCCAGTAGTATCGGTGACGGAAGCAATCAGCCCCAGCATTTT.

The V call is TRBV19, the J call TRBJ1-1, with no clear D. Trimming took 7 bases from V and 0 from J, leaving 15 bases between them. Germline V lookup: CDR1 LNHDA, CDR2 SQIVND (reference sequence). This CDR3 comprises 15 residues. CDR3 in amino acids: CASNPFEDLNTEAFF. Written as DNA, the CDR3 is TGTGCCAGTAACCCCTTTGAAGACCTGAACACTGAAGCTTTCTTT. The full variable domain, with the rest looked up from reference TRBV19 and TRBJ1-1, is DGGITQSPKYLFRKEGQNVTLSCEQNLNHDAMYWYRQDPGQGLRLIYYSQIVNDFQKGDIAEGYSVSREKKESFPLTVTSAQKNPTAFYLCASNPFEDLNTEAFFGQGTRLTVV.

The chain recombines TRBV6-1 with TRBJ1-1; D gene unclear. This CDR3 comprises 10 residues. Trimming cost V 7 bases and J 11 bases, with 11 bases left between them. Germline V gene lookup returns CDR1 MNHNS and CDR2 SASEGT. The DNA of the CDR3 is TGTGCCAGCATATTGGGTATCGCTTTCTTT. Its translation is CASILGIAFF.

The gene calls are TRBV5-1 and TRBJ2-5; no definite D call. The germline V gene encodes CDR1 SGHRS and CDR2 YFSETQ. This CDR3 has 14 amino acids. V gave up 4 bases and J gave up 2 bases, with 12 bases separating them. CDR3 bases: TGCGCCAGCAGCCCCCCAGGAGCTCAAGAGACCCAGTACTTC. Amino acids: CASSPPGAQETQYF. Full variable domain (rest looked up from reference TRBV5-1 and TRBJ2-5): KAGVTQTPRYLIKTRGQQVTLSCSPISGHRSVSWYQQTPGQGLQFLFEYFSETQRNKGNFPGRFSGRQFSNSRSEMNVSTLELGDSALYLCASSPPGAQETQYFGPGTRLLVL.

As for this clone: The germline gene is not matched at one end of the junction; a read error may be the cause. The rearrangement uses TRBV19 and TRBJ2-7, with D perhaps TRBD1 (5 bases). Germline values: CDR1 LNHDA, CDR2 SQIVND (reference sequence). This CDR3 spans 13 amino acids. The CDR3 is CASSMQGAPAPDF. The CDR3 DNA reads TGTGCCAGTAGTATGCAAGGGGCCCCAGCCCCTGACTTC.

J is TRBJ2-3 and V is TRBV5-1, with 9 bases fitting TRBD2. CDR1 and CDR2 (germline): SGHRS, YFSETQ. The V segment lost 7 bases and the J segment 6 bases; nucleotides outside the gene matches: 15. The CDR3 is made up of 16 amino acids. The CDR3 coding sequence is TGCGCCAGCGGAATGGATAGCGGGGGCCCCGCTGATACGCAGTATTTT. This encodes CASGMDSGGPADTQYF.

The rearrangement joins TRBV25-1 to TRBJ2-7, with no clear D. Trimming shortened V by 3 bases and J by 3 bases, and 3 bases separated the two germline ends. There are 11 residues in the CDR3. Germline V gene lookup returns CDR1 MGHDK and CDR2 SYGVNS. The CDR3 region is CASSDHYEQYF. In DNA, the CDR3 is TGTGCCAGCAGTGATCACTACGAGCAGTACTTC.

This chain uses TRBV7-9 with TRBJ2-1, with a possible D match to TRBD1 (6 bases). The length of the CDR3 is 15 residues. V was trimmed by 0 bases and J by 4 bases, leaving 10 bases between them. CDR1 SEHNR and CDR2 FQNEAQ come from the germline V gene (reference sequence). Written as DNA, the CDR3 is TGTGCCAGCAGCTTAGCGTTCCAGGGGTACAATGAGCAGTTCTTC. Encoded protein: CASSLAFQGYNEQFF.

The V and J genes are TRBV5-6 and TRBJ1-5, with a tentative D call TRBD1 (6 bases). V was trimmed by 1 base and J by 6 bases, leaving 14 bases between them. The germline V gene has CDR1 SGHDT and CDR2 YYEEEE. The CDR3 totals 15 residues. CDR3 sequence: CASSLTGGRFQPQHF. The CDR3 nucleotides are TGTGCCAGCAGCTTGACCGGGGGGCGTTTTCAGCCCCAGCATTTT. Drawing the rest from reference TRBV5-6 and TRBJ1-5, the complete variable domain is DAGVTQSPTHLIKTRGQQVTLRCSPKSGHDTVSWYQQALGQGPQFIFQYYEEEERQRGNFPDRFSGHQFPNYSSELNVNALLLGDSALYLCASSLTGGRFQPQHFGDGTRLSIL.

This sequence joins TRBV6-6 and TRBJ2-5; D gene uncertain. V was clipped by 6 bases and J by 3 bases, with 5 bases between them. The CDR3 totals 11 residues. Germline V CDR1 and CDR2: MNHNY, SVGAGI (reference sequence). The CDR3 spells CASSPKETQYF. The CDR3 DNA reads as TGTGCCAGCAGCCCAAAAGAGACCCAGTACTTC.

The chain employs TRBV19 and TRBJ1-2; D uncertain. Trimming shortened V by 3 bases and J by 4 bases, and 12 bases separated the two germline ends. The CDR3 length is 14 residues. The germline V gene encodes CDR1 LNHDA and CDR2 SQIVND (reference sequence). The CDR3 sequence is CASSIAGVSYGYTF. CDR3 DNA: TGTGCCAGTAGTATTGCCGGGGTTAGCTATGGCTACACCTTC.

Written as DNA, the CDR3 is TGTGCCAGCAGCTCCCGACGGTCATATGGCTACACCTTC. It yields the protein CASSSRRSYGYTF. The V gene is TRBV7-2, the J gene TRBJ1-2; D not certain. The germline CDR1 and CDR2 sequences are SGHTA and FQGNSA. This CDR3 has 13 residues. Trimming cost V 4 bases and J 5 bases, with 11 bases left between them.